This TCR beta chain was retrieved from a study of response to subunit inactivated influenza vaccine. The study, taken as a whole, reports: Every seasonal influenza vaccination brings in few new T cells, the authors suggested.

V gave up 1 base and J gave up 4 bases; unmatched junction bases: 11. Germline V gene data show CDR1 as SGHTA and CDR2 as FQGNSA. This CDR3 is built from 17 residues. TCRdb used MiXCR to reprocess the RT-PCR reads, holding one entry per CDR3 protein. The table shows about 650,000 distinct CDR3 sequences, with 11% to 15% occurring only once. With respect to this clonotype: What it recognizes is unknown.

The V and J genes are TRBV7-2 and TRBJ2-5, with 8 bases that match TRBD1. The sample in question was PBMCs from blood, obtained around 14 days before vaccination. The sequence was obtained from a man in his forties or fifties who received an inactivated influenza vaccine. The CDR3 DNA reads as TGTGCCAGCAGCTTAGGACTCATAACAGGGGGGCGAGAGACCCAGTACTTC. Translation: CASSLGLITGGRETQYF. The complete variable domain, with remaining parts taken from reference TRBV7-2 and TRBJ2-5, reads GAGVSQSPSNKVTEKGKDVELRCDPISGHTALYWYRQSLGQGLEFLIYFQGNSAPDKSGLPSDRFSAERTGGSVSTLTIQRTQQEDSAVYLCASSLGLITGGRETQYFGPGTRLLVL.